The 27 T cell receptor beta chains given below trace back to one sample, sequenced in a study of T cell responses to AZD1222 COVID-19 vaccine. The assay was immunoSEQ multiplex PCR, and TCRdb's table has in-frame clones only and misses some. Of about 120,000 clones listed, about 87% are singletons. Sequencing used peripheral blood, obtained on day 0 of AZD1222 vaccination. All receptors come from an adult in good health.

The chain carries TRBV29-1 and TRBJ2-7, with D uncertain. The V gene's germline CDR1 is SQVTM and CDR2 ANQGSEA. This CDR3 has 11 residues. The V end was cut by 4 bases, the J end by 3 bases, with 7 bases between. The DNA of the CDR3 is TGCAGCGTTGGAGACATCTACGAGCAGTACTTC. As protein: CSVGDIYEQYF.

The rearrangement links TRBV6-5 to TRBJ1-2; D is unresolved. CDR1 MNHEY and CDR2 SVGAGI come from the germline V gene. The CDR3 sequence is 13 residues long. V dropped 7 bases and J dropped 2 bases, with 11 bases sitting between them. CDR3 coding DNA: TGTGCCAGCATGGGCAGCGGCAACTATGGCTACACCTTC. It yields the protein CASMGSGNYGYTF.

The V and J genes are TRBV6-5 and TRBJ1-5; a weak D match, TRBD1 (5 bases). With 6 bases removed from V and 6 bases from J, the gap between germline ends came to 18 bases. Germline CDR1 is MNHEY and CDR2 is SVGAGI. The CDR3 length is 15 residues. The CDR3 bases are TGTGCCAGCAGCCCCCGTTGGCAGGGAAGTCAGCCCCAGCATTTT. Protein sequence: CASSPRWQGSQPQHF.

This clone has just one count. The genes are TRBV9 and TRBJ2-5; 9 bases are a match to TRBD2. V lost 3 bases and J lost 5; bases outside the gene matches: 17. Per the germline V gene, CDR1 is SGDLS and CDR2 is YYNGEE. The CDR3 runs 18 residues. The CDR3 loop is CASSGGQLAGRRRETQYF. The CDR3 DNA is TGTGCCAGCAGCGGGGGCCAACTAGCGGGCCGACGGAGGGAGACCCAGTACTTC.

The chain recombines TRBV5-8 with TRBJ1-1, with TRBD1 matching over 7 bases. This CDR3 has 16 amino acids. CDR1 SGHTS and CDR2 YDEGEE come from the germline V gene. Germline trimming cut 4 bases from V and 4 bases from J; bases unmatched to any gene: 13. CDR3 coding DNA: TGTGCCAGCAGCACGGGGAGGACAGGTCGAGGCACTGAAGCTTTCTTT. Translated, it gives CASSTGRTGRGTEAFF. The variable domain in full, completed from reference TRBV5-8 and TRBJ1-1, reads EAGVTQSPTHLIKTRGQQATLRCSPISGHTSVYWYQQALGLGLQFLLWYDEGEERNRGNFPPRFSGRQFPNYSSELNVNALELEDSALYLCASSTGRTGRGTEAFFGQGTRLTVV.

The chain is built from TRBV21-1 and TRBJ2-2; the table's D call of TRBD1 was not tested on the DNA. TRBV21-1 is a pseudogene locus. There are 18 residues in the CDR3. The CDR3 DNA reads TGTGCCAGCAGCATCGATTTTCCGGACAGGGCGAACACCGGGGAGCTGTTTTTT. This codes for CASSIDFPDRANTGELFF.

The chain uses TRBV6-5 and TRBJ2-7; 8 bases match TRBD2. CDR1 is MNHEY, CDR2 SVGAGI, per germline. The V gene end was trimmed by 2 bases and the J gene end by 0 bases; junction bases not matched to a gene: 6. The CDR3 is made up of 16 amino acids. This CDR3 reads CASSYNSGTISYEQYF. In DNA form, the CDR3 reads TGTGCCAGCAGTTACAATAGCGGGACCATCTCCTACGAGCAGTACTTC.

Written as DNA, the CDR3 is TGTGCCAGCAGGAGACAGGGGCCGAACACTGAAGCTTTCTTT. Protein: CASRRQGPNTEAFF. V usage is TRBV6-5 and J usage is TRBJ1-1; 8 bases fit TRBD1. Germline CDR1 and CDR2: MNHEY and SVGAGI. V dropped 6 bases and J dropped 1; count of bases not matched to a gene: 4. The CDR3 covers 14 residues.

The rearrangement links TRBV27 to TRBJ2-7; D is uncertain. The CDR3 length is 13 residues. CDR1 is MNHEY and CDR2 is SMNVEV in the germline V gene (reference sequence). Trimming took off 5 bases at V and 3 bases at J, with 11 bases between the two ends. DNA of the CDR3: TGTGCCAGCAGTCGGACGGTGAGCTACGAGCAGTACTTC. Translated: CASSRTVSYEQYF.

The V gene is TRBV3-1 (or the pseudogene TRBV3-2), the J gene TRBJ2-7; D call uncertain. Trimming removed 4 bases at V and 7 bases at J, with 14 bases between. The CDR3 is 13 amino acids. Germline V gene data show CDR1 as LGHDT and CDR2 as YNNKEL (reference sequence). Here the CDR3 DNA reads TGTGCCAGCAGCCCCCGACAAGGATGGGAGCAGTACTTC. The encoded protein is CASSPRQGWEQYF.

This chain links TRBV4-1 with TRBJ1-5; D is unclear. V was cut by 4 bases and J by 0 bases, with 10 bases left in between. CDR1 MGHRA and CDR2 YSYEKL come from the germline V gene. The CDR3 has 15 residues. CDR3 nucleotide sequence: TGCGCCAGCAGCCCTATCCCCGGTAGCAATCAGCCCCAGCATTTT. It is translated as CASSPIPGSNQPQHF.

This clone was detected only a few times. CDR3 coding DNA: TGTGCCAGCAGCCCCCAGAGGCCACAGGGAGAGGAGCAGTACTTC. As protein: CASSPQRPQGEEQYF. The gene calls are TRBV7-8 and TRBJ2-7; tentatively, D is TRBD1 (6 bases). Germline CDR1 SGHVS, CDR2 FQNEAQ. This CDR3 contains 15 residues. V gave up 5 bases and J gave up 7 bases, with 21 bases separating them.

This clone has a single count. This rearrangement joins TRBV4-1 to TRBJ2-7; D is uncertain. CDR1 and CDR2 (germline): MGHRA, YSYEKL. The CDR3 has 14 residues. The V end was cut by 1 base, the J end by 4 bases, with 11 bases between. CDR3 residues: CASSQARGTYEQYF. In nucleotides, the CDR3 is TGCGCCAGCAGCCAAGCACGCGGAACATACGAGCAGTACTTC.

The chain couples TRBV20-1 to TRBJ1-5; D call uncertain. The CDR3 is 11 amino acids. Trimming removed 3 bases from V and 2 bases from J, with 2 bases in between. Germline V gives CDR1 DFQATT, CDR2 SNEGSKA (reference sequence). Here the CDR3 DNA reads TGCAGTGCTAGCGGCAATCAGCCCCAGCATTTT. Translated, it gives CSASGNQPQHF.

For the CDR3, the DNA is TGTGCCAGCAGCCCCCCGGAGGACTACGAGCAGTACTTC. As protein: CASSPPEDYEQYF. The J gene is TRBJ2-7, the V gene TRBV9, with D maybe TRBD2 (5 bases). CDR3 length: 13 residues. The germline CDR1 and CDR2 sequences are SGDLS and YYNGEE. The V gene lost 4 bases and the J gene lost 3 bases, with 11 bases spanning the gap. The entire variable domain, with the rest obtained from reference TRBV9 and TRBJ2-7, is as follows: DSGVTQTPKHLITATGQRVTLRCSPRSGDLSVYWYQQSLDQGLQFLIQYYNGEERAKGNILERFSAQQFPDLHSELNLSSLELGDSALYFCASSPPEDYEQYFGPGTRLTVT.

V and J are TRBV3-1 (or the pseudogene TRBV3-2) and TRBJ1-2, with D possibly matching TRBD1 (6 bases). V gave up 3 bases and J gave up 7 bases, with 21 bases separating them. The CDR3 consists of 16 residues. The germline V gene encodes CDR1 LGHDT and CDR2 YNNKEL (reference sequence). The CDR3 loop is CASSQGWEQGLPGYTF. The CDR3 DNA follows: TGTGCCAGCAGCCAGGGGTGGGAACAGGGTCTCCCTGGCTACACCTTC.

The chain has TRBV11-2 and TRBJ1-1, with D unresolved. Germline CDR1 SGHAT, CDR2 FQNNGV. The CDR3 has 16 amino acids. With 1 base removed from V and 0 bases from J, the gap between germline ends came to 12 bases. Written as DNA, the CDR3 is TGTGCCAGCAGCTTAGGAGTGGACGGATTGAACACTGAAGCTTTCTTT. Its protein product is CASSLGVDGLNTEAFF.

The chain uses TRBV6-1 and TRBJ1-5; possible D gene TRBD1, 5 bases. Trimming removed 2 bases at V and 1 base at J, with 9 bases between. This CDR3 has 15 residues. Germline lookup yields CDR1 MNHNS and CDR2 SASEGT. The CDR3 DNA follows: TGTGCCAGCAGTGAAAGGGGATTCAGCAATCAGCCCCAGCATTTT. Translated: CASSERGFSNQPQHF.

The rearrangement joins TRBV25-1 to TRBJ2-7; 7 bases are a match to TRBD2. The CDR3 consists of 14 residues. Germline V gene data show CDR1 as MGHDK and CDR2 as SYGVNS. V shed 4 bases and J 0 bases; nucleotides not matched to a gene: 3. DNA of the CDR3: TGTGCCAGCAGTGTCGGGGACTACTCCTACGAGCAGTACTTC. Protein product: CASSVGDYSYEQYF.

The CDR3 protein is CASSSGLAGAGEQYF. The CDR3 DNA sequence: TGTGCCAGCAGCTCGGGACTAGCGGGAGCGGGAGAGCAGTACTTC. The V and J genes are TRBV5-4 and TRBJ2-7; 14 nucleotides line up with TRBD2. V was clipped by 3 bases and J by 7 bases; unmatched bases: 6. The CDR3 is 15 residues long. Germline V CDR1 and CDR2: SGHNT, YYREEE (reference sequence).

The chain links TRBV14 to TRBJ1-4; D is ambiguous. Trimming shortened V by 1 base and J by 13 bases, and 10 bases separated the two germline ends. This CDR3 comprises 12 residues. Germline lookup yields CDR1 SGHDN and CDR2 FVKESK. In nucleotides, the CDR3 is TGTGCCAGCAGCCAAGTGGGCGGGAGACTGTTTTTT. It encodes CASSQVGGRLFF.

This clone turned up a few times. In nucleotides, the CDR3 is TGTGCCAGCCTGGCAAGGGGGTGGACAGATACGCAGTATTTT. Encoded protein: CASLARGWTDTQYF. This rearrangement joins TRBV7-8 to TRBJ2-3; maybe TRBD1 (6 bases). This CDR3 has 14 residues. V lost 8 bases to trimming and J lost 3 bases, with 15 bases between them. CDR1 is SGHVS and CDR2 is FQNEAQ in the germline V gene.

J is TRBJ2-7 and V is TRBV19; 9 nucleotides agree with TRBD2. The CDR3 runs to 14 residues. Germline CDR1 and CDR2: LNHDA and SQIVND (reference sequence). J gave up 0 bases and V 3 bases, and 0 bases lay outside the gene matches. In DNA, the CDR3 is TGTGCCAGTAGTATTAGCGGGAGCTCCTACGAGCAGTACTTC. This translates into CASSISGSSYEQYF. Looking up the rest from reference TRBV19 and TRBJ2-7 gives the full variable domain: DGGITQSPKYLFRKEGQNVTLSCEQNLNHDAMYWYRQDPGQGLRLIYYSQIVNDFQKGDIAEGYSVSREKKESFPLTVTSAQKNPTAFYLCASSISGSSYEQYFGPGTRLTVT.

The rearrangement uses TRBV4-1 and TRBJ2-7, with TRBD2 matching over 10 bases. The CDR3 totals 14 residues. From germline, CDR1 is MGHRA and CDR2 YSYEKL. V gave up 3 bases and J gave up 4 bases; unmatched junction bases: 3. The CDR3 DNA follows: TGCGCCAGCAGCCACCGGACTAGCGGATACGAGCAGTACTTC. Protein sequence: CASSHRTSGYEQYF.

The chain combines TRBV7-6 with TRBJ1-6; D call uncertain. The CDR3 runs 15 residues. The V end lost 5 bases, the J end lost 2 bases, and 10 bases lay between the germline ends. CDR1 SGHVS and CDR2 FNYEAQ come from the germline V gene. The DNA of the CDR3 is TGTGCCAGCAGCCCCCAGGAGGCCTATAATTCACCCCTCCACTTT. Translating gives CASSPQEAYNSPLHF.

The V gene is TRBV3-1 (or the pseudogene TRBV3-2), the J gene TRBJ2-3, with no clear D. The V end lost 4 bases, the J end lost 2 bases, and 1 base lay between the germline ends. The CDR3 has 11 residues. Germline CDR1 reads LGHDT; CDR2 reads YNNKEL (reference sequence). Written as DNA, the CDR3 is TGTGCCAGCAGCCTCACAGATACGCAGTATTTT. It is translated as CASSLTDTQYF.

The sample holds a few counts of this clone. This chain connects TRBV30 to TRBJ2-7; D call uncertain. Trimming took 3 bases from V and 1 from J, leaving 13 bases between them. The CDR3 totals 14 residues. The germline gives CDR1 GTSNPN, CDR2 SVGIG (reference sequence). CDR3 in DNA: TGTGCCTGGAGGTCGGGTCTCACATCCTACGAGCAGTACTTC. This encodes CAWRSGLTSYEQYF.